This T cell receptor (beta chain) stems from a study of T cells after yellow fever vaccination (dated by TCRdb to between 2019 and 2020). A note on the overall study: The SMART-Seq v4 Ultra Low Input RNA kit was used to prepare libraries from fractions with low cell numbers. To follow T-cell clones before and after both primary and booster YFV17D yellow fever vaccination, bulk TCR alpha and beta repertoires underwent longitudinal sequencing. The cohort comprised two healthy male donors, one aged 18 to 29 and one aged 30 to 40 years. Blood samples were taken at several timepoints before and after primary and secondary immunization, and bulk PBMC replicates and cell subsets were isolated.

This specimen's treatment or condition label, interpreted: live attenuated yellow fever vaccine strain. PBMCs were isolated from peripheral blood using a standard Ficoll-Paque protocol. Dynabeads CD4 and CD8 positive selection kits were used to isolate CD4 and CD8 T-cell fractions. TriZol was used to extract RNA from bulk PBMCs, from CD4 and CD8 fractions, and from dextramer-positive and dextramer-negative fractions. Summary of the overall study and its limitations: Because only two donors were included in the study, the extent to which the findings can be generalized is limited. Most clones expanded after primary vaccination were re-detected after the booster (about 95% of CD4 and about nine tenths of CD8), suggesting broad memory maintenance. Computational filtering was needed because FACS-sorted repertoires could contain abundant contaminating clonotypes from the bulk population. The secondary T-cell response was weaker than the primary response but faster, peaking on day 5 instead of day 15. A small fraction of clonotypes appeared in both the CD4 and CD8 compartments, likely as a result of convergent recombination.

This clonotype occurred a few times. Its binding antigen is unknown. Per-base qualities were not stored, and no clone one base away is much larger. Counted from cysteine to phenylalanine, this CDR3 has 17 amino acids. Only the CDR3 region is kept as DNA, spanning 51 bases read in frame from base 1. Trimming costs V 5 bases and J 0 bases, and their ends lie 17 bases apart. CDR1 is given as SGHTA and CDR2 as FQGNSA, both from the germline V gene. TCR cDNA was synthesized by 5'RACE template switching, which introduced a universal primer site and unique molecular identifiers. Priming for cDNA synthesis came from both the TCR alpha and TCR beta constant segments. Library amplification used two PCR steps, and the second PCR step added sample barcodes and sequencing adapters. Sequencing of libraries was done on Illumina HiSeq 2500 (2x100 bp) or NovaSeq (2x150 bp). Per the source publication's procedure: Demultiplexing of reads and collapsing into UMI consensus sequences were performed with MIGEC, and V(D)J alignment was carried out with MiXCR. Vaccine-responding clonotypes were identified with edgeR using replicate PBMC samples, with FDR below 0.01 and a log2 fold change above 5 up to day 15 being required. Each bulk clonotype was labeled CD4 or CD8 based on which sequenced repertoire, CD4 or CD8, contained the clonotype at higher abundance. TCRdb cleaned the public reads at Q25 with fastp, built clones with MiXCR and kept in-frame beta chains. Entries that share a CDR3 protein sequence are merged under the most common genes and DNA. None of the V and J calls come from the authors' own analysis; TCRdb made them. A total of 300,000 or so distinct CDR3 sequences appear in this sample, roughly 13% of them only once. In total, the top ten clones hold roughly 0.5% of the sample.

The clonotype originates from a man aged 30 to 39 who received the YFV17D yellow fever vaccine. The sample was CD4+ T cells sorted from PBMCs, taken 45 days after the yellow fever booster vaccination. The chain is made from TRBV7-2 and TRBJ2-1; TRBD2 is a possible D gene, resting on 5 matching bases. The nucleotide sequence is TGTGCCAGCAGCCATCCGCCAGGCGGGTCCTCCTACAATGAGCAGTTCTTC. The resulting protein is CASSHPPGGSSYNEQFF. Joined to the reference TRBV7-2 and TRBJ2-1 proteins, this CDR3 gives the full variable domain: GAGVSQSPSNKVTEKGKDVELRCDPISGHTALYWYRQSLGQGLEFLIYFQGNSAPDKSGLPSDRFSAERTGGSVSTLTIQRTQQEDSAVYLCASSHPPGGSSYNEQFFGPGTRLTVL.